These 14 T cell receptor beta chains originate from one sample sequenced in a study of blood T cell repertoires in COVID-19. Produced via immunoSEQ multiplex PCR; TCRdb's table is partial and in-frame only. The data contain 58,000 or so clones, 74% of them seen just once; the ten biggest clones take up roughly 27%. Specimen: peripheral blood. These receptors came from an elderly woman with acute or convalescent COVID-19.

The V gene is TRBV15, the J gene TRBJ2-6; unclear D gene. CDR1 is LNHNV and CDR2 is YYDKDF in the germline V gene (reference sequence). The CDR3 loop spans 16 amino acids. V lost 0 bases, J lost 4 bases, and 10 bases lay in between. CDR3 sequence: CATSRDRSLGANVLTF. CDR3 sequence (DNA): TGTGCCACCAGCAGAGATAGGAGTCTCGGGGCCAACGTCCTGACTTTC.

The sample holds a few counts of this clone. The chain joins TRBV7-9 to TRBJ2-1; TRBD2 matches at 12 bases. The ends lost 8 bases at V and 7 bases at J; junction bases unmatched: 3. The V gene's germline CDR1 is SEHNR and CDR2 FQNEAQ (reference sequence). The CDR3 is made up of 13 amino acids. CDR3 amino acids: CASGTSGPNEQFF. CDR3 nucleotides: TGTGCCAGCGGGACTAGCGGGCCTAATGAGCAGTTCTTC.

V gene TRBV5-6 combines with J gene TRBJ2-1; tentative D call: TRBD2 (6 bases). The CDR3 is 16 residues long. Germline V gene lookup returns CDR1 SGHDT and CDR2 YYEEEE. V dropped 1 base and J dropped 0 bases, with 11 bases sitting between them. CDR3 nucleotide sequence: TGTGCCAGCAGCTTGCTACTAGCTAGCTCCTACAATGAGCAGTTCTTC. It yields the protein CASSLLLASSYNEQFF.

The rearrangement links TRBV29-1 to TRBJ1-4; the match to TRBD1 covers 7 bases. The germline V gene encodes CDR1 SQVTM and CDR2 ANQGSEA. Trimming at V came to 4 bases and at J to 7 bases, leaving 9 bases not matched to a gene. This CDR3 comprises 14 residues. The CDR3 nucleotides read TGCAGCGTTGGGCCTGACAGGGCGAGTGAAAAACTGTTTTTT. Translation: CSVGPDRASEKLFF.

This chain links TRBV6-5 with TRBJ1-4; tentative D call: TRBD1 (6 bases). The CDR3 spans 15 residues. Trimming left V 0 bases short and J 7 bases short, with 12 bases between. Germline CDR1 reads MNHEY; CDR2 reads SVGAGI. CDR3 region: CASSYSTQGSEKLFF. CDR3 sequence (DNA): TGTGCCAGCAGTTACTCGACTCAGGGGAGTGAAAAACTGTTTTTT.

This chain uses TRBV6-5 with TRBJ1-1; D ambiguous. Germline lookup yields CDR1 MNHEY and CDR2 SVGAGI. V lost 0 bases and J lost 0, with 11 bases in between. The length of the CDR3 is 16 residues. The CDR3 spells CASSYSNLVMNTEAFF. CDR3 nucleotides: TGTGCCAGCAGTTACTCGAATCTAGTCATGAACACTGAAGCTTTCTTT.

This clone occurred a few times. The J gene is TRBJ2-3, the V gene TRBV5-1; D may be TRBD2 (6 bases). Germline V gene lookup returns CDR1 SGHRS and CDR2 YFSETQ. The CDR3 contains 15 residues. Trimming removed 4 bases at V and 2 bases at J, with 14 bases between. The CDR3 DNA follows: TGCGCCAGCAGCGGAACCGGGAGATCCACAGATACGCAGTATTTT. Encoded protein: CASSGTGRSTDTQYF.

This chain connects TRBV5-1 to TRBJ2-6; 7 bases align to TRBD2. This CDR3 is built from 18 residues. The V gene end was trimmed by 3 bases and the J gene end by 0 bases; junction bases not matched to a gene: 9. The germline V gene encodes CDR1 SGHRS and CDR2 YFSETQ. The CDR3 here is CASSYRARGGSGANVLTF. The DNA of the CDR3 is TGCGCCAGCAGCTACCGGGCTCGCGGGGGCTCTGGGGCCAACGTCCTGACTTTC.

DNA for the CDR3: TGTGCCAGCAGTGAAGCGCGGTCGGCTGAAGCTTTCTTT. The encoded protein is CASSEARSAEAFF. The V gene is TRBV2, the J gene TRBJ1-1; D gene ambiguous. The CDR3 length is 13 residues. CDR1 is SNHLY, CDR2 FYNNEI, per germline. V lost 0 bases, J lost 6 bases, and 8 bases lay in between.

The chain joins TRBV5-1 to TRBJ2-3; TRBD2 matches at 8 bases. This CDR3 is 17 amino acids long. Germline trimming cut 4 bases from V and 4 bases from J; bases unmatched to any gene: 14. In germline, CDR1 is SGHRS, CDR2 YFSETQ. The CDR3 protein is CASSPAAGAGGPDTQYF. In DNA form, the CDR3 reads TGCGCCAGCAGCCCTGCCGCGGGGGCGGGAGGACCAGATACGCAGTATTTT.

This chain's CDR3 is CASSYKWDTYYGYTF. The CDR3 DNA sequence: TGTGCCAGCAGTTACAAATGGGACACTTACTATGGCTACACCTTC. V and J are TRBV6-5 and TRBJ1-2; maybe TRBD1 (6 bases). The germline CDR1 and CDR2 sequences are MNHEY and SVGAGI. This CDR3 is built from 15 residues. The V end was cut by 2 bases, the J end by 3 bases, with 13 bases between.

The genes are TRBV11-3 and TRBJ1-2; D is undetermined. Germline V lookup: CDR1 SGHNT, CDR2 YENEEA. The CDR3 is 15 residues long. Trimming cost V 0 bases and J 3 bases, with 11 bases left between them. CDR3 sequence: CASSLDSSGYYGYTF. Here the CDR3 DNA reads TGTGCCAGCAGCTTAGATTCCTCGGGGTACTATGGCTACACCTTC.

This clone was seen only a few times. V is TRBV9 and J is TRBJ1-3; a weak D match, TRBD1 (5 bases). V was pared by 0 bases and J by 0 bases, with 16 bases between. The CDR3 totals 18 residues. CDR1 and CDR2 from the germline V gene are SGDLS and YYNGEE. CDR3 amino acids: CASSVGGSTPFSGNTIYF. The CDR3 nucleotides are TGTGCCAGCAGCGTAGGGGGCAGTACCCCCTTCTCTGGAAACACCATATATTTT.

This chain joins TRBV7-8 and TRBJ2-1, with 7 bases lining up with TRBD2. CDR1 is SGHVS and CDR2 is FQNEAQ in the germline V gene. V lost 1 base, J lost 4 bases, and 4 bases stayed unmatched. The CDR3 sequence is 15 residues long. CDR3 amino acids: CASSLGEGRYNEQFF. CDR3 DNA: TGTGCCAGCAGCTTAGGGGAGGGGCGGTACAATGAGCAGTTCTTC.